A selection of T cell receptor beta chains follows, all from one sample in a study. Via MiXCR, TCRdb re-called the RT-PCR reads, giving one row per CDR3 protein. The sample holds around 700,000 distinct CDR3 sequences; over 12% are singletons and the top ten take 3.6%. Specimen: memory CD4+ T cells from blood. These receptors were collected from a female donor in good health, serving as a healthy control. Each CDR3 is given with its conserved first and last residue. The D gene is left open where the match is weak. Rows may omit the clone size; those that give it use once, few, many or a size class.

clone_size: .; v_call: TRBV20-1; j_call: TRBJ1-2; d_call: TRBD1; cdr3_aa: CSASAGQLVDGYTF; cdr3_nt: TGCAGTGCTAGCGCGGGACAGCTTGTTGATGGCTACACCTTC
clone_size: many; v_call: TRBV27; j_call: TRBJ1-2; d_call: .; cdr3_aa: CASSPWEEGRGYTF; cdr3_nt: TGTGCCAGCAGTCCTTGGGAGGAGGGTCGCGGCTACACCTTC
clone_size: .; v_call: TRBV15; j_call: TRBJ2-7; d_call: .; cdr3_aa: CATSSRNRGEQYF; cdr3_nt: TGTGCCACCAGCAGCCGGAACCGAGGGGAGCAGTACTTC
clone_size: .; v_call: TRBV20-1; j_call: TRBJ2-3; d_call: .; cdr3_aa: CSATGTLNTDTQYF; cdr3_nt: TGCAGTGCTACCGGGACACTCAACACAGATACGCAGTATTTT
clone_size: .; v_call: TRBV18; j_call: TRBJ2-5; d_call: .; cdr3_aa: CASSPARKEETQYF; cdr3_nt: TGTGCCAGCTCACCAGCACGAAAAGAAGAGACCCAGTACTTC
clone_size: few; v_call: TRBV7-9; j_call: TRBJ2-1; d_call: .; cdr3_aa: CASSLEFRSLHDNEQFF; cdr3_nt: TGTGCCAGCAGCTTAGAATTCAGATCCCTCCACGACAATGAGCAGTTCTTC
clone_size: many; v_call: TRBV20-1; j_call: TRBJ2-6; d_call: TRBD1; cdr3_aa: CSAFGTAGANVLTF; cdr3_nt: TGCAGTGCTTTCGGGACAGCTGGGGCCAACGTCCTGACTTTC
clone_size: few; v_call: TRBV29-1; j_call: TRBJ1-3; d_call: .; cdr3_aa: CSVEGAFSGNTIYF; cdr3_nt: TGCAGCGTTGAGGGAGCCTTCTCTGGAAACACCATATATTTT
clone_size: .; v_call: TRBV20-1; j_call: TRBJ2-3; d_call: .; cdr3_aa: CSAIEGGYTDTQYF; cdr3_nt: TGCAGTGCCATTGAAGGAGGGTACACAGATACGCAGTATTTT
clone_size: .; v_call: TRBV20-1; j_call: TRBJ2-1; d_call: .; cdr3_aa: CSAPLTRRGRYNEQFF; cdr3_nt: TGCAGTGCTCCCCTAACACGGAGGGGCCGCTACAATGAGCAGTTCTTC
clone_size: few; v_call: TRBV6-6; j_call: TRBJ1-1; d_call: .; cdr3_aa: CASSYPTGQGRNTEAFF; cdr3_nt: TGTGCCAGCAGTTACCCGACGGGGCAGGGAAGGAACACTGAAGCTTTCTTT
clone_size: many; v_call: TRBV7-9; j_call: TRBJ2-1; d_call: .; cdr3_aa: CASSFVDNEQFF; cdr3_nt: TGTGCCAGCAGCTTTGTGGACAATGAGCAGTTCTTC
clone_size: .; v_call: TRBV7-8; j_call: TRBJ2-6; d_call: TRBD1; cdr3_aa: CASSFGQGRAGANVLTF; cdr3_nt: TGTGCCAGCAGCTTTGGACAGGGAAGGGCTGGGGCCAACGTCCTGACTTTC
clone_size: .; v_call: TRBV15; j_call: TRBJ2-7; d_call: .; cdr3_aa: CATSRDRAEYEQYF; cdr3_nt: TGTGCCACCAGCAGAGACAGGGCTGAATACGAGCAGTACTTC
clone_size: few; v_call: TRBV10-3; j_call: TRBJ1-3; d_call: .; cdr3_aa: CATEASGNTIYF; cdr3_nt: TGTGCCACTGAGGCCTCTGGAAACACCATATATTTT
clone_size: .; v_call: TRBV20-1; j_call: TRBJ1-1; d_call: .; cdr3_aa: CSSIPTTEAFF; cdr3_nt: TGCAGTTCTATTCCCACCACTGAAGCTTTCTTT
clone_size: .; v_call: TRBV3-1; j_call: TRBJ1-2; d_call: .; cdr3_aa: CASSQVPAWGYTF; cdr3_nt: TGTGCCAGCAGCCAAGTTCCCGCCTGGGGCTACACCTTC
clone_size: .; v_call: TRBV6-2/TRBV6-3; j_call: TRBJ1-1; d_call: .; cdr3_aa: CASSFLGRESFF; cdr3_nt: TGTGCCAGCAGTTTTCTGGGAAGAGAATCTTTCTTT
clone_size: .; v_call: TRBV4-2; j_call: TRBJ1-2; d_call: TRBD1; cdr3_aa: CASSAGQGGAYGYTF; cdr3_nt: TGTGCCAGCAGCGCCGGACAGGGTGGGGCTTATGGCTACACCTTC
clone_size: .; v_call: TRBV6-5; j_call: TRBJ2-7; d_call: TRBD1; cdr3_aa: CARTDRVHEQYF; cdr3_nt: TGTGCCAGGACCGACAGGGTCCACGAGCAGTACTTC
clone_size: few; v_call: TRBV24-1; j_call: TRBJ2-7; d_call: .; cdr3_aa: CATSDYTSGGGNEQYF; cdr3_nt: TGTGCCACCAGTGATTATACCAGTGGGGGTGGCAACGAGCAGTACTTC
clone_size: .; v_call: TRBV5-1; j_call: TRBJ2-5; d_call: .; cdr3_aa: CASSFNYRSKETQYF; cdr3_nt: TGCGCCAGCAGCTTCAACTACCGTTCAAAAGAGACCCAGTACTTC
clone_size: .; v_call: TRBV12-3/TRBV12-4; j_call: TRBJ2-1; d_call: .; cdr3_aa: CASLNRGQGTYNEQFF; cdr3_nt: TGTGCCAGCCTTAACCGTGGGCAGGGGACCTACAATGAGCAGTTCTTC
clone_size: many; v_call: TRBV10-3; j_call: TRBJ2-5; d_call: TRBD1; cdr3_aa: CAISESSDRDRQETQYF; cdr3_nt: TGTGCCATCAGTGAGTCGTCCGACAGGGATCGACAAGAGACCCAGTACTTC
clone_size: few; v_call: TRBV4-1; j_call: TRBJ1-2; d_call: .; cdr3_aa: CASSQDRSGGQGYTF; cdr3_nt: TGCGCCAGCAGCCAAGATCGGTCAGGAGGTCAAGGCTACACCTTC
clone_size: many; v_call: TRBV6-6; j_call: TRBJ2-3; d_call: .; cdr3_aa: CASSYGGRVGTDTQYF; cdr3_nt: TGTGCCAGCAGTTACGGGGGACGAGTTGGCACAGATACGCAGTATTTT
clone_size: .; v_call: TRBV2; j_call: TRBJ2-2; d_call: .; cdr3_aa: CASTKEQGANTGELFF; cdr3_nt: TGTGCCAGCACCAAGGAACAAGGGGCAAACACCGGGGAGCTGTTTTTT
clone_size: many; v_call: TRBV2; j_call: TRBJ2-3; d_call: .; cdr3_aa: CASRLKESTDTQYF; cdr3_nt: TGTGCCAGCAGGCTGAAGGAAAGCACAGATACGCAGTATTTT
clone_size: .; v_call: TRBV12-3/TRBV12-4; j_call: TRBJ2-2; d_call: TRBD2; cdr3_aa: CASSSLPGRGGSTGELFF; cdr3_nt: TGTGCCAGCAGTTCTCTCCCCGGACGGGGGGGGAGCACCGGGGAGCTGTTTTTT
clone_size: .; v_call: TRBV3-1; j_call: TRBJ2-7; d_call: TRBD2; cdr3_aa: CASSLGLAGDYYEQYF; cdr3_nt: TGTGCCAGCAGCCTGGGACTAGCGGGAGACTATTACGAGCAGTACTTC
clone_size: .; v_call: TRBV4-3; j_call: TRBJ2-3; d_call: TRBD1; cdr3_aa: CASSQGGQGMGDTQYF; cdr3_nt: TGCGCCAGCAGCCAAGGAGGACAGGGAATGGGAGATACGCAGTATTTT
clone_size: few; v_call: TRBV5-1; j_call: TRBJ1-2; d_call: TRBD1; cdr3_aa: CASSFSGGAGYGYTF; cdr3_nt: TGCGCCAGCAGCTTCTCAGGGGGCGCGGGCTATGGCTACACCTTC
clone_size: few; v_call: TRBV2; j_call: TRBJ2-2; d_call: TRBD2; cdr3_aa: CASNQPGLAGVNGELFF; cdr3_nt: TGTGCCAGCAACCAACCGGGACTAGCGGGAGTTAACGGGGAGCTGTTTTTT
clone_size: .; v_call: TRBV4-3; j_call: TRBJ1-4; d_call: .; cdr3_aa: CASRPNSAGDEKLFF; cdr3_nt: TGCGCCAGCAGACCGAACAGTGCAGGGGATGAAAAACTGTTTTTT
clone_size: few; v_call: TRBV12-3/TRBV12-4; j_call: TRBJ1-2; d_call: TRBD1; cdr3_aa: CASSDERQGIDYGYTF; cdr3_nt: TGTGCCAGCAGCGACGAGAGACAGGGTATAGACTATGGCTACACCTTC
clone_size: many; v_call: TRBV10-3; j_call: TRBJ2-5; d_call: .; cdr3_aa: CAISVSDSGSETQYF; cdr3_nt: TGTGCCATCAGTGTTTCTGACTCGGGCTCAGAGACCCAGTACTTC
clone_size: .; v_call: TRBV7-9; j_call: TRBJ2-1; d_call: .; cdr3_aa: CASSSFGRYNEQFF; cdr3_nt: TGTGCCAGCAGCTCATTTGGGAGGTACAATGAGCAGTTCTTC
clone_size: few; v_call: TRBV5-1; j_call: TRBJ1-6; d_call: .; cdr3_aa: CASSTSGPPDSLHF; cdr3_nt: TGCGCCAGCAGCACCTCGGGGCCTCCCGATTCCCTCCACTTT
clone_size: .; v_call: TRBV7-7; j_call: TRBJ2-5; d_call: TRBD2; cdr3_aa: CASSTSGREATQYF; cdr3_nt: TGTGCTAGCAGCACTAGCGGGAGGGAAGCGACCCAGTACTTC
clone_size: .; v_call: TRBV27; j_call: TRBJ2-4; d_call: .; cdr3_aa: CSSSPQGRENIQYF; cdr3_nt: TGTTCCAGCAGTCCCCAGGGGAGGGAGAACATTCAGTACTTC
clone_size: .; v_call: TRBV12-3/TRBV12-4; j_call: TRBJ2-2; d_call: TRBD2; cdr3_aa: CASSLGTSETGELFF; cdr3_nt: TGTGCCAGCAGCCTCGGGACTAGCGAGACCGGGGAGCTGTTTTTT
clone_size: .; v_call: TRBV7-9; j_call: TRBJ2-7; d_call: TRBD2; cdr3_aa: CASSFSLTSGAYEQYF; cdr3_nt: TGTGCCAGCAGCTTCTCCCTGACTAGCGGGGCCTACGAGCAGTACTTC
clone_size: .; v_call: TRBV2; j_call: TRBJ1-1; d_call: .; cdr3_aa: CASRVQVNTEAFF; cdr3_nt: TGTGCCAGCAGGGTACAAGTGAACACTGAAGCTTTCTTT
clone_size: few; v_call: TRBV10-2; j_call: TRBJ1-2; d_call: TRBD1; cdr3_aa: CASRQGQGGNYGYTF; cdr3_nt: TGCGCCAGCAGACAGGGACAGGGAGGAAACTATGGCTACACCTTC
clone_size: .; v_call: TRBV6-1; j_call: TRBJ1-4; d_call: .; cdr3_aa: CASGGGALGDNEKLFF; cdr3_nt: TGTGCCAGCGGTGGGGGAGCCCTGGGGGATAATGAAAAACTGTTTTTT
clone_size: many; v_call: TRBV20-1; j_call: TRBJ1-6; d_call: .; cdr3_aa: CSATGAINSPLHF; cdr3_nt: TGCAGTGCTACGGGAGCCATCAATTCACCCCTCCACTTT
clone_size: many; v_call: TRBV6-5; j_call: TRBJ2-3; d_call: .; cdr3_aa: CASSYSFGPPDTQYF; cdr3_nt: TGTGCCAGCAGTTACTCATTCGGGCCTCCAGATACGCAGTATTTT
clone_size: many; v_call: TRBV10-3; j_call: TRBJ2-1; d_call: .; cdr3_aa: CAIAINGDNEQFF; cdr3_nt: TGTGCCATAGCGATTAATGGGGACAATGAGCAGTTCTTC
clone_size: .; v_call: TRBV10-1; j_call: TRBJ2-7; d_call: .; cdr3_aa: CASSESGLYEQYF; cdr3_nt: TGCGCCAGCAGTGAGTCAGGACTCTACGAGCAGTACTTC
clone_size: .; v_call: TRBV5-5; j_call: TRBJ1-2; d_call: .; cdr3_aa: CASSLGPQGYGYTF; cdr3_nt: TGTGCCAGCAGCTTGGGACCTCAGGGCTATGGCTACACCTTC
clone_size: .; v_call: TRBV3-1; j_call: TRBJ2-7; d_call: .; cdr3_aa: CASSQGGSSAREQYF; cdr3_nt: TGTGCCAGCAGCCAAGGGGGATCATCCGCACGTGAGCAGTACTTC
clone_size: .; v_call: TRBV7-7; j_call: TRBJ2-7; d_call: TRBD2; cdr3_aa: CASSLGVAGEYEQYF; cdr3_nt: TGTGCCAGCAGCTTAGGTGTAGCGGGAGAGTACGAGCAGTACTTC
clone_size: once; v_call: TRBV12-3/TRBV12-4; j_call: TRBJ2-1; d_call: .; cdr3_aa: CASSPHFPGKQFF; cdr3_nt: TGTGCCAGCAGTCCCCATTTCCCCGGAAAGCAGTTCTTC
clone_size: few; v_call: TRBV10-1; j_call: TRBJ1-4; d_call: .; cdr3_aa: CASSESQGRGEKLFF; cdr3_nt: TGCGCCAGCAGTGAGTCCCAGGGGAGAGGGGAAAAACTGTTTTTT
clone_size: few; v_call: TRBV4-2; j_call: TRBJ1-2; d_call: .; cdr3_aa: CASMGLGDGYTF; cdr3_nt: TGTGCCAGCATGGGTCTTGGGGATGGCTACACCTTC
clone_size: .; v_call: TRBV28; j_call: TRBJ2-2; d_call: .; cdr3_aa: CASSVGLAARELFF; cdr3_nt: TGTGCCAGCAGCGTCGGACTGGCCGCCCGGGAGCTGTTTTTT
clone_size: few; v_call: TRBV12-3/TRBV12-4; j_call: TRBJ1-5; d_call: .; cdr3_aa: CASRTESDNQPQHF; cdr3_nt: TGTGCCAGCAGGACAGAGTCAGACAATCAGCCCCAGCATTTT
clone_size: .; v_call: TRBV2; j_call: TRBJ2-3; d_call: .; cdr3_aa: CASAMAPPPTDTQYF; cdr3_nt: TGTGCCAGCGCCATGGCCCCCCCACCGACAGATACGCAGTATTTT
clone_size: few; v_call: TRBV11-1; j_call: TRBJ2-5; d_call: .; cdr3_aa: CASSLENLAPGTQYF; cdr3_nt: TGTGCCAGCAGCTTAGAGAACCTAGCCCCGGGGACCCAGTACTTC
clone_size: .; v_call: TRBV28; j_call: TRBJ2-7; d_call: .; cdr3_aa: CASMGWHEQYF; cdr3_nt: TGTGCCAGCATGGGGTGGCACGAGCAGTACTTC